This T cell receptor beta chain derives from a study of T cells in localized non-small cell lung cancer. Study conclusions and caveats: Sequencing was restricted to one tumor region; therefore, heterogeneity remains possible. Tumor trailed uninvolved adjacent lung in T cell clonality, which peaked there. Greater T cell density in blood accompanied longer overall survival. A median roughly 57 of the top 100 tumor clones appeared in adjacent lung.

Remarks on this clone: What it binds is unknown.

Measured with immunoSEQ multiplex PCR; TCRdb has only the in-frame clones, and not every one. The table shows some 21,000 clones, with around 89% occurring only once. The CDR3 is made up of 19 amino acids. The receptor was isolated from a man aged 40-75 years with stage I lung adenocarcinoma. Sequenced material: peripheral blood, taken before any cancer treatment. The chain uses TRBV21-1 and TRBJ2-7. TRBV21-1 is shown as a pseudogene. The DNA for the CDR3 is TGTGCCAGCCGAGCTACACCCGGGACCCGCAAGAGTGGCTCCTACGAGCAGTACTTC. Its protein is CASRATPGTRKSGSYEQYF.